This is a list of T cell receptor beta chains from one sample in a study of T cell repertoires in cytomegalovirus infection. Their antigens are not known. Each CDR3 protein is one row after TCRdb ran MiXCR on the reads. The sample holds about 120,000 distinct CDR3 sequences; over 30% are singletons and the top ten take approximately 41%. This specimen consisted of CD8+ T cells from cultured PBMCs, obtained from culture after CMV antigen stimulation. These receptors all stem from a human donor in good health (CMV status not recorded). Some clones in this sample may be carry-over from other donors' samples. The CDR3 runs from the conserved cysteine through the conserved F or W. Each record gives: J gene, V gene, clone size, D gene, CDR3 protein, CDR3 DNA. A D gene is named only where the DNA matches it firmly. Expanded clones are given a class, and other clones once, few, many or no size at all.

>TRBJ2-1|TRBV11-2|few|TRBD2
CASSSGTSPYGEQFF
TGTGCCAGCAGCTCGGGGACTAGTCCCTATGGTGAGCAGTTCTTC
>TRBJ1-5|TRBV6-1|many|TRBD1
CATSQGQGALLNNQPQHF
TGTGCCACCTCTCAGGGACAGGGGGCTCTATTAAACAATCAGCCCCAGCATTTT
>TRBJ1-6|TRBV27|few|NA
CASSLSPNSPLHF
TGTGCCAGCAGTTTATCTCCCAATTCACCCCTCCACTTT
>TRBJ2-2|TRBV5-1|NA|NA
CASSLAGPNTGELFF
TGCGCCAGCAGCTTAGCAGGACCGAACACCGGGGAGCTGTTTTTT
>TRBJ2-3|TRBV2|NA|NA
CASSESLGGSTDTQYF
TGTGCCAGCAGTGAAAGTTTGGGGGGTAGCACAGATACGCAGTATTTT
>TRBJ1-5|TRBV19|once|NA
CASSIARGPHQPQHF
TGTGCCAGTAGTATAGCGCGGGGACCACATCAGCCCCAGCATTTT
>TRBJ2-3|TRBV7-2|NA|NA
CASSYWASTDTQYF
TGTGCCAGCAGCTATTGGGCGAGCACAGATACGCAGTATTTT
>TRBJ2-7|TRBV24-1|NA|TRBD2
CATSETSGSYEQYF
TGTGCCACCAGTGAGACTAGCGGTTCCTACGAGCAGTACTTC
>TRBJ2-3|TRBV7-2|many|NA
CASRTTGHALYTQYF
TGTGCCAGCAGAACGACCGGGCATGCATTGTATACGCAGTATTTT
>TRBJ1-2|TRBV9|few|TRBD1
CASSGTGGHGYTF
TGTGCCAGCAGCGGGACAGGGGGCCATGGCTACACCTTC
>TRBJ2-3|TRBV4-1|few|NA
CASSHRQAHASTDTQYF
TGCGCCAGCAGCCATAGACAGGCCCACGCTAGCACAGATACGCAGTATTTT
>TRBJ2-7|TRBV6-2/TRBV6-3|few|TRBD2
CASSRPAGVVHEQYF
TGTGCCAGCAGTCGTCCAGCGGGGGTCGTCCACGAGCAGTACTTC
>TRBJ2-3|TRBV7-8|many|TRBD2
CASSPRAGGNTDTQYF
TGTGCCAGCAGCCCTAGGGCGGGGGGGAACACAGATACGCAGTATTTT
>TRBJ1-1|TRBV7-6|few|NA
CASSLTVVNTEAFF
TGTGCCAGCAGCTTGACAGTTGTGAACACTGAAGCTTTCTTT
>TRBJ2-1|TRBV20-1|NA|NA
CSASPGDSNEQFF
TGCAGTGCTAGTCCAGGGGATAGCAATGAGCAGTTCTTC
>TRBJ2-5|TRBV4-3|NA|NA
CASSQDDSYQETQYF
TGCGCCAGCAGCCAAGATGACAGCTACCAAGAGACCCAGTACTTC
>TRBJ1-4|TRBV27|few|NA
CASRADTFGGEKLFF
TGTGCCAGCAGGGCCGACACCTTCGGTGGTGAAAAACTGTTTTTT
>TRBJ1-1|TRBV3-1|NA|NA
CASSQDFGVTEAFF
TGTGCCAGCAGCCAAGATTTCGGGGTAACTGAAGCTTTCTTT
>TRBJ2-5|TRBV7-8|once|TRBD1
CASSPPGQGAQGGETQYF
TGTGCCAGCAGCCCACCCGGACAGGGGGCGCAGGGGGGGGAGACCCAGTACTTC
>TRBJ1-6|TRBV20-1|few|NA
CSAREGHFFEKGTSPLHF
TGCAGTGCTAGAGAAGGCCATTTTTTCGAAAAAGGGACTTCACCCCTCCACTTT
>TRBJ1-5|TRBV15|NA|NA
CATSRDRGAQQPQHF
TGTGCCACCAGCAGAGATCGGGGGGCGCAGCAGCCCCAGCATTTT
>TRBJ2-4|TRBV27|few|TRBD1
CASSQGGLGHKNIQYF
TGTGCCAGCAGTCAAGGGGGCTTGGGGCACAAAAACATTCAGTACTTC
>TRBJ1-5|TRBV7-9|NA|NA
CASSLGGSGQPQHF
TGTGCCAGCAGCTTAGGAGGTAGCGGTCAGCCCCAGCATTTT
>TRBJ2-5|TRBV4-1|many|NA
CASSQSVGGWETQYF
TGCGCCAGCAGCCAGTCGGTCGGGGGTTGGGAGACCCAGTACTTC
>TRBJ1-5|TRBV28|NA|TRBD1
CASCQGADQPQHF
TGTGCCAGCTGTCAGGGGGCGGATCAGCCCCAGCATTTT
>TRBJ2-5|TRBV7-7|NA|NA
CASSSSPRGSQETQYF
TGTGCTAGCAGCTCCTCACCAAGGGGGTCTCAAGAGACCCAGTACTTC
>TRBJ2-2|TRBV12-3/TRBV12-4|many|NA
CASSLTREWFTGELFF
TGTGCCAGCAGTCTGACCAGGGAGTGGTTCACCGGGGAGCTGTTTTTT
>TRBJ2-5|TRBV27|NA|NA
CASSSIRDAQETQYF
TGTGCCAGCAGTTCTATCCGGGACGCCCAAGAGACCCAGTACTTC
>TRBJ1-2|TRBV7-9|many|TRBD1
CASSLAYRDREDGYTF
TGTGCCAGCAGCTTAGCGTACCGGGACAGGGAGGATGGCTACACCTTC
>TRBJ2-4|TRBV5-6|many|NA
CASSLGARLAKNIQYF
TGTGCCAGCAGCTTGGGGGCCCGACTAGCCAAAAACATTCAGTACTTC
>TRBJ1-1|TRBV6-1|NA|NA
CASSLRGLNTEAFF
TGTGCCAGCAGTTTAAGGGGTCTGAACACTGAAGCTTTCTTT
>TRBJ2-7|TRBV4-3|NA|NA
CASSQEASPPGPTYEQYF
TGCGCCAGCAGCCAAGAGGCTTCCCCCCCCGGGCCGACCTACGAGCAGTACTTC
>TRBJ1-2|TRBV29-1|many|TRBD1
CSASQGTVYGYTF
TGCAGCGCCTCCCAGGGGACAGTCTATGGCTACACCTTC
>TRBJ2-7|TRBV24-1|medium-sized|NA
CATSDHYGWRTAEQYF
TGTGCCACCAGTGATCATTATGGGTGGCGGACCGCCGAGCAGTACTTC
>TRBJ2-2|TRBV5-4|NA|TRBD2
CASSLGLAGGNGGELFF
TGTGCCAGCAGCTTGGGACTAGCGGGGGGCAACGGCGGGGAGCTGTTTTTT
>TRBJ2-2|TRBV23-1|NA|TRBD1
CASSTTGQGALPNTGELFF
TGCGCCAGCAGTACCACGGGGCAGGGGGCCCTACCGAACACCGGGGAGCTGTTTTTT
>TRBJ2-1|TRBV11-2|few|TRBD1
CASSTWYRGTNEQFF
TGTGCCAGCAGCACCTGGTACAGGGGAACCAATGAGCAGTTCTTC
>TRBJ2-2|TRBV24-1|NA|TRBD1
CATSETGTGSRGGELFF
TGTGCCACCAGTGAAACCGGGACAGGGTCCCGGGGCGGGGAGCTGTTTTTT
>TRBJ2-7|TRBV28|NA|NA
CASSLDSGRGFRRYEQYF
TGTGCCAGCAGTTTAGATTCCGGCAGGGGCTTCCGCCGCTACGAGCAGTACTTC
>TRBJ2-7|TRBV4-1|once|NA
CASSQGRTLDEQYF
TGCGCCAGCAGCCAAGGGAGGACTCTGGACGAGCAGTACTTC
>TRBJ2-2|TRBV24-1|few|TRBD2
CATSETSGGTGELFF
TGTGCCACCAGTGAGACTAGCGGGGGGACCGGGGAGCTGTTTTTT
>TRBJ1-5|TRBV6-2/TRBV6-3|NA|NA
CASRPGDQPQHF
TGTGCCAGCAGGCCCGGGGATCAGCCCCAGCATTTT